This T cell receptor beta chain was identified in a study of shared clonotypes between healthy human individuals. Study background: Researchers assigned three CD4 naive, three CD4 memory, two CD8 naive and one CD8 memory plate to each donor.

With respect to this clone: The target antigen is unknown.

Study-level findings and limits: Non-shared clonotypes had lower generation probabilities than those shared by all four donors. The rarefaction results pointed to incomplete sorted-subset sequencing despite large depth.

The CDR3 loop spans 16 amino acids. Germline V gives CDR1 SGHNT, CDR2 YYREEE (reference sequence). J lost 1 base, V lost 3 bases, and 2 bases had no gene match. Each replicate PCR on the sorted subsets used 150 to 200 ng DNA (around 30,000 T cell genomes). Sequenced by immunoSEQ multiplex PCR; TCRdb stores in-frame clones only, minus some. The table shows 850,000 to 1,100,000 clones, with approximately 77% occurring only once. The sample consisted of memory CD4+ T cells from PBMCs. Subset reported: CD45RA-negative fraction. This receptor was taken from a man aged 18 to 29 in good health. Some clones in this sample may be carry-over from other donors' samples. The V call is TRBV5-4, the J call TRBJ2-2; 11 positions agree with TRBD2. Here the CDR3 reads CASSSGTSGNTGELFF. Here the CDR3 DNA reads TGTGCCAGCAGCTCCGGGACTAGCGGGAACACCGGGGAGCTGTTTTTT.